The clone carrying this T cell receptor beta chain was seen more than once but under ten times. As yet, its antigen is unknown. Breast cancer patients provided tissue from their axillary draining lymph nodes. The length of the CDR3 is 13 residues. V dropped 7 bases and J dropped 6 bases, with 13 bases sitting between them. Germline V gene lookup returns CDR1 MNHEY and CDR2 SMNVEV (reference sequence). TCRdb independently ran MiXCR on the multiplex PCR reads; one entry per CDR3 protein. The data contain around 140,000 distinct CDR3 sequences, around 24% of them singletons. This sample was taken from a study of breast tumors, draining lymph nodes, adjacent tissues. Study results and caveats: Tumor TCR diversity was below lymph nodes but above nontumor tissue. Data fit most tumor T cells coming from lymph node, expanding in tumor. Luminal-like breast cancer showed significantly higher tumor–nontumor repertoire similarity than basal-like. Data only fit, rather than demonstrated, lymph node origin of most tumor T cells.

The TCR was taken from a female donor with breast cancer. Some clones in this sample may be carry-over from other donors' samples. Material for sequencing was axillary lymph node tissue. The chain combines TRBV27 with TRBJ1-5, with TRBD1 as a possible D gene (6 bases). The CDR3 loop is CASIPGVSQPQHF. The CDR3 DNA sequence: TGTGCCAGCATTCCAGGGGTATCTCAGCCCCAGCATTTT.